These 10 T cell receptor beta chains were all obtained from the same sample, sequenced in a study of immune evolution from preneoplasia to lung adenocarcinoma. Sequenced by immunoSEQ multiplex PCR; TCRdb stores in-frame clones only, minus some. The sample includes 11,000 or so clones, around 79% of them seen just once. Sample: FFPE minimally invasive lung adenocarcinoma tissue. These receptors came from a person aged 55-79 years with lung adenocarcinoma.

The rearrangement joins TRBV28 to TRBJ1-4; D gene uncertain. Between the trimmed V and J ends, which lost 6 bases and 4 bases, there was a span of 12 bases. This CDR3 comprises 14 residues. Germline values: CDR1 MDHEN, CDR2 SYDVKM. CDR3 region: CASRRAPVNEKLFF. The CDR3 nucleotides read TGTGCCAGCAGGAGAGCCCCGGTTAATGAAAAACTGTTTTTT. The full variable domain, in which reference TRBV28 and TRBJ1-4 provide the parts outside the CDR3, is DVKVTQSSRYLVKRTGEKVFLECVQDMDHENMFWYRQDPGLGLRLIYFSYDVKMKEKGDIPEGYSVSREKKERFSLILESASTNQTSMYLCASRRAPVNEKLFFGSGTQLSVL.

The rearrangement joins TRBV30 to TRBJ2-5; D uncertain. The V and J ends lost 1 base and 0 bases respectively, with 6 bases between them. Germline V gene lookup returns CDR1 GTSNPN and CDR2 SVGIG (reference sequence). This CDR3 spans 13 amino acids. DNA for the CDR3: TGTGCCTGGAGTGGTTCGGACCAAGAGACCCAGTACTTC. Its protein is CAWSGSDQETQYF.

The rearrangement uses TRBV9 and TRBJ1-2, with D uncertain. CDR1 is SGDLS and CDR2 is YYNGEE in the germline V gene. The CDR3 consists of 12 residues. Trimming shortened V by 7 bases and J by 3 bases, and 10 bases separated the two germline ends. The CDR3 DNA sequence: TGTGCCAGCTTCAGCGCCCACTATGGCTACACCTTC. Translated: CASFSAHYGYTF.

The CDR3: CASSIKQGNQPQHF. The CDR3 nucleotides read TGTGCCAGCAGCATAAAACAGGGCAATCAGCCCCAGCATTTT. The chain employs TRBV21-1 and TRBJ1-5; the table's D gene call, TRBD1, was not cross checked with the DNA. TRBV21-1 is a pseudogene. CDR3 size: 14 residues.

The CDR3 spells CASRRGTEQYF. DNA for the CDR3: TGTGCCAGCAGGAGAGGTACCGAGCAGTACTTC. The genes are TRBV6-1 and TRBJ2-7; D unresolved. The CDR3 loop spans 11 amino acids. Germline CDR1 is MNHNS and CDR2 is SASEGT. Trimming stripped 6 bases from V and 6 bases from J, with 9 bases between.

V usage is TRBV28 and J usage is TRBJ1-5; 11 bases match TRBD1. There are 16 residues in the CDR3. Germline-derived CDR1 and CDR2 are MDHEN and SYDVKM. The J segment lost 4 bases and the V segment lost 3 bases, leaving 5 bases of the junction unmatched. The CDR3 DNA follows: TGTGCCAGCAGTTTTGGACAGGGGGCGCGGAATCAGCCCCAGCATTTT. It translates to CASSFGQGARNQPQHF.

This chain connects TRBV18 to TRBJ1-6; 7 nucleotides align to TRBD1. Germline V gives CDR1 KGHSH, CDR2 LQKENI. V gave up 1 base and J gave up 5 bases; unmatched junction bases: 2. The CDR3 sequence is 15 residues long. The CDR3 DNA follows: TGTGCCAGCTCACCACGTACAGGGGATAATTCACCCCTCCACTTT. This sequence encodes CASSPRTGDNSPLHF.

This clone is a singleton in its sample. The CDR3 sequence is CASSLSTGWADTQYF. In DNA form, the CDR3 reads TGTGCCAGCAGCTTGTCAACGGGTTGGGCAGATACGCAGTATTTT. The chain recombines TRBV5-6 with TRBJ2-3; no definite D call. The germline V and J ends were trimmed by 1 base and 4 bases, with 13 bases remaining between them. This CDR3 comprises 15 residues. The germline V gene encodes CDR1 SGHDT and CDR2 YYEEEE.

This clone occurred a few times. The rearrangement links TRBV28 to TRBJ1-1; D not certain. Germline-derived CDR1 and CDR2 are MDHEN and SYDVKM. CDR3 length equals 16 residues. V lost 7 bases and J 0 bases, leaving 18 bases between the germline ends. The CDR3 DNA is TGTGCCAGCACCCCCCTCATCTGGGTTATGAACACTGAAGCTTTCTTT. Its protein is CASTPLIWVMNTEAFF.

Relative to its sample, this clone is large. The gene calls are TRBV9 and TRBJ2-7; maybe TRBD2 (6 bases). Per the germline V gene, CDR1 is SGDLS and CDR2 is YYNGEE. The length of the CDR3 is 15 residues. The V end lost 5 bases, the J end lost 3 bases, and 18 bases lay between the germline ends. The CDR3 region is CASSGSGKSFYEQYF. For the CDR3, the DNA is TGTGCCAGCAGTGGTAGCGGAAAAAGTTTCTACGAGCAGTACTTC.